This T cell receptor (beta chain) originates from a study of blood T cell repertoires in COVID-19 (dated by TCRdb to the early 2020s). Regarding the study in general: Samples from collaborators originated in the United States, Italy and Spain and spanned both the acute and convalescent phases of COVID-19. The repertoires were released in a freely available public database intended as a resource for research on the immune response to SARS-CoV-2. HLA class I and class II types, where available, came from metadata supplied by the sample provider rather than from assay-based typing. Samples were obtained from the ongoing ImmuneRACE study (first 160 participants) and from 950 to 1,500 subjects provided by 6 global collaborators. Nearly every sample came with metadata listing a de-identified subject ID, COVID-19 status, age in years and sex. Subjects who had been exposed to COVID-19, were actively infected with it, or had recovered from it provided the deeply sampled blood TCRbeta repertoires that made up the dataset. The prospective study material was composed of cDNA or gDNA derived from T cells, B-cell-depleted T cells, or PBMCs.

A note on this clone: What antigen it recognizes has not been identified. It has no much larger one-base neighbor in the sample; base qualities were not kept.

Broad study findings and their caveats: How much clinical and demographic metadata was included differed by source and by participant, and the metadata was provided uncurated.

Each collaborating institution followed its own protocols to collect whole blood in K2EDTA tubes. For TCRbeta analysis, collaborators shipped samples in one of three forms: frozen whole blood, isolated PBMCs, or DNA extracted from either of those sample types. TCRbeta CDR3 regions were amplified from genomic DNA using the immunoSEQ Assay, a bias-controlled multiplex PCR. The original pipeline was this. The number of nucleated cells in each sample was estimated from the amplification of reference gene primers within the assay. Sequence reads were collapsed and filtered to measure the absolute abundance of every unique TCRbeta CDR3 rearrangement. For each sample, productive Simpson clonality was calculated as the square root of Simpson's diversity index over productive rearrangements. Imported from immuneACCESS, the table was reduced by TCRdb to in-frame sequences with V and J called. These copies leave out some clones; in studies compared against another copy, an unresolved V gene accounts for under half, and the cause of the remainder is not known. The V and J calls and clone size were taken over from that table, and D and trimming were inferred from the DNA. This sample is represented by approximately 17,000 clones; 87% of them were singletons. Clones ranked in the top ten supply about 49% of the sample.

Measured from the cysteine to the phenylalanine, the CDR3 is 15 residues long. Only the CDR3 DNA is retained, 45 bases long and in frame from the first base. The germline V gene yields MNHEY for CDR1 and SVGEGT for CDR2. Trimming removed 3 bases from V and 1 base from J; the gene matches leave 2 bases unexplained. This chain is built from TRBV6-2 or TRBV6-3 and TRBJ2-2, and 7 bases in between align with TRBD2. The TCR sequence derives from a human donor in a cohort sampled during active COVID-19. Sequences were obtained from peripheral blood. DNA sequence: TGTGCCAGCAGTTATGTAGCGGGGAACACCGGGGAGCTGTTTTTT. Translation gives CASSYVAGNTGELFF.